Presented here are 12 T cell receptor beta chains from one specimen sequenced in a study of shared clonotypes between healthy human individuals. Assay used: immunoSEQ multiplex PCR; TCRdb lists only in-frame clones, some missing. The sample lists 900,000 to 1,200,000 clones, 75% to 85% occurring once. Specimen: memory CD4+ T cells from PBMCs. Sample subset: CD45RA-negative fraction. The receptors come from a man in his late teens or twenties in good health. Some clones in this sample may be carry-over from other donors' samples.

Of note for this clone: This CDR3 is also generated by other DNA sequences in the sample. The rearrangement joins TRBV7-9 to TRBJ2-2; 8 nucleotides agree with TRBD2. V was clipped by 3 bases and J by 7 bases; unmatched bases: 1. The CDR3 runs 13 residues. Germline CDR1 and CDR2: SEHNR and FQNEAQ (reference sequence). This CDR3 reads CASSFTSGGELFF. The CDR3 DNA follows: TGTGCCAGCAGCTTTACTAGCGGCGGGGAGCTGTTTTTT.

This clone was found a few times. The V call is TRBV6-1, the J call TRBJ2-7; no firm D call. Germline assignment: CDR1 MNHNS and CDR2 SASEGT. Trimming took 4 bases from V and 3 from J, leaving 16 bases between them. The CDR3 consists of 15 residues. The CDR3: CASSVGLDSYYEQYF. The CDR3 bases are TGTGCCAGCAGTGTAGGTCTTGACTCATACTACGAGCAGTACTTC.

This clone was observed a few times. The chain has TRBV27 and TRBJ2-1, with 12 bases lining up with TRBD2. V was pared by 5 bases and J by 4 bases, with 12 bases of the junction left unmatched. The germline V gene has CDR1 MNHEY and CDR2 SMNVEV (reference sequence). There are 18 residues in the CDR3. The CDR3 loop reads CASSPPRTSGIKYNEQFF. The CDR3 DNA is TGTGCCAGCAGTCCCCCCAGGACTAGCGGGATAAAATACAATGAGCAGTTCTTC.

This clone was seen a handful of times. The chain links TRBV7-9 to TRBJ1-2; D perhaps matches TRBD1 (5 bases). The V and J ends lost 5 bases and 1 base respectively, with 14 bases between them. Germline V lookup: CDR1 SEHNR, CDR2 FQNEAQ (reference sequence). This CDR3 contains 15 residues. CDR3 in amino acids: CASSPARDGNYGYTF. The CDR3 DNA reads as TGTGCCAGCAGCCCTGCCCGGGACGGTAACTATGGCTACACCTTC.

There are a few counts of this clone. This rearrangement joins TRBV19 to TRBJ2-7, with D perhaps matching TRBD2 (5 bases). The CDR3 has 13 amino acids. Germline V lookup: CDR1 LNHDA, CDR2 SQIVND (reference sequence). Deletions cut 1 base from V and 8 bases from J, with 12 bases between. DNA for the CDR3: TGTGCCAGTAGTATAGCCAGCGGCGGTAAGCAGTACTTC. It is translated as CASSIASGGKQYF.

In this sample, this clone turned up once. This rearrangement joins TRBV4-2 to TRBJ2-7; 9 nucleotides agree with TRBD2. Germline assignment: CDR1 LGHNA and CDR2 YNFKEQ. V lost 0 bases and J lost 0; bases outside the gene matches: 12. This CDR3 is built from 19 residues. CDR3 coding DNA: TGTGCCAGCAGCCAAGAGGGCGGGAGGGCCGGTGTGTACTCCTACGAGCAGTACTTC. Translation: CASSQEGGRAGVYSYEQYF.

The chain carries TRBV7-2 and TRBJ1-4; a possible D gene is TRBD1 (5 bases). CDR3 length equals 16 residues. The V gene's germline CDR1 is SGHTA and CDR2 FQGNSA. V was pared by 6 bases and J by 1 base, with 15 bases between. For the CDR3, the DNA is TGTGCCAGCAGTTACACTTCAGGGAGAACTAATGAAAAACTGTTTTTT. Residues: CASSYTSGRTNEKLFF.

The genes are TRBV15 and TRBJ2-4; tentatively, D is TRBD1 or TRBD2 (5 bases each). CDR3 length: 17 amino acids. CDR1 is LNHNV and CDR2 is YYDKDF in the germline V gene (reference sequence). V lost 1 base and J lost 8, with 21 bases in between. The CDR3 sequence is CATSRVLGTPDGDIQYF. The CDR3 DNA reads TGTGCCACCAGCAGAGTGCTTGGGACCCCCGACGGGGACATTCAGTACTTC.

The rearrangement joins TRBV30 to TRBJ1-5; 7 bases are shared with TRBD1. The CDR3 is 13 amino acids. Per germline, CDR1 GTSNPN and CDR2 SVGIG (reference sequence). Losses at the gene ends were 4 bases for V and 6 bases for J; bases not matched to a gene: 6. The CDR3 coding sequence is TGTGCCTGGAAGAGACAGGGAGGTCAGCCCCAGCATTTT. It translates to CAWKRQGGQPQHF.

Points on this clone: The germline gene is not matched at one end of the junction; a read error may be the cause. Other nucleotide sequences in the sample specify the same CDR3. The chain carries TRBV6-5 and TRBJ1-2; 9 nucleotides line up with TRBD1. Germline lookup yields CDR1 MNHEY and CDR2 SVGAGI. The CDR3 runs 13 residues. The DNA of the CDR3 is TGCGCCAGCAGCCGACAGGGGGACTATGGCTACACCTTC. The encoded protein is CASSRQGDYGYTF.

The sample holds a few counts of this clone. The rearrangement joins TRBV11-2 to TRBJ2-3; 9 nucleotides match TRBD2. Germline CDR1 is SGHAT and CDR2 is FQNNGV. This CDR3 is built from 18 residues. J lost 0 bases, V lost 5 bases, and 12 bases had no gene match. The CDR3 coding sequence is TGTGCCAGCAGCGTAGCCCTGCACGGACTAGCGAGCACAGATACGCAGTATTTT. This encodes CASSVALHGLASTDTQYF.

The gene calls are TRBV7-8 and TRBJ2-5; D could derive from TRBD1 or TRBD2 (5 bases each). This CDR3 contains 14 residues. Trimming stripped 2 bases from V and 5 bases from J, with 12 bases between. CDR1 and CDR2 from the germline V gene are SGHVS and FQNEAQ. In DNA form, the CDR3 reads TGTGCCAGCAGCTTATTGGGGGTTCGGGAGACCCAGTACTTC. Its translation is CASSLLGVRETQYF.